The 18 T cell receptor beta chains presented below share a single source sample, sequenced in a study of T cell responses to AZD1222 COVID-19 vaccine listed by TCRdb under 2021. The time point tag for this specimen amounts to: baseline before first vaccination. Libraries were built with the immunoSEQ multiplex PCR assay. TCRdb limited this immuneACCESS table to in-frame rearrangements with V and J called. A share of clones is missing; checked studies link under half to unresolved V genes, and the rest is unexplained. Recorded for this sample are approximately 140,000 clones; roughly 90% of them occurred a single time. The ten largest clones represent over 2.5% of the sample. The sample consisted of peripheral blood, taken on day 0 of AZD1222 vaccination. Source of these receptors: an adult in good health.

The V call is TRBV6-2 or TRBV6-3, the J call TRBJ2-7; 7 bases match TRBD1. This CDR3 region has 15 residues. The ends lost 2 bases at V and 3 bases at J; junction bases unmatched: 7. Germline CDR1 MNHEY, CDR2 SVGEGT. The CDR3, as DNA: TGTGCCAGCAGTTACATGAGGGGGCTTCACTACGAGCAGTACTTC. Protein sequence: CASSYMRGLHYEQYF.

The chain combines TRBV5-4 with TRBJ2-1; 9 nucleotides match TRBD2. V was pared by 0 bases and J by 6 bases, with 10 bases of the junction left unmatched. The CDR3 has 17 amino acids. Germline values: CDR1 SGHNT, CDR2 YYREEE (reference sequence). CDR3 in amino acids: CASSLGILAGTTNEQFF. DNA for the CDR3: TGTGCCAGCAGCTTGGGGATCCTAGCGGGAACTACCAATGAGCAGTTCTTC.

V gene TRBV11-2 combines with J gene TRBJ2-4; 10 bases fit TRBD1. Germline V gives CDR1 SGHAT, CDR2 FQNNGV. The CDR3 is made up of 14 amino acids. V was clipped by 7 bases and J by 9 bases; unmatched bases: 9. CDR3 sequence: CASTQPGTGAIQYF. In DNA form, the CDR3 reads TGTGCCAGCACCCAACCCGGGACAGGGGCCATTCAGTACTTC.

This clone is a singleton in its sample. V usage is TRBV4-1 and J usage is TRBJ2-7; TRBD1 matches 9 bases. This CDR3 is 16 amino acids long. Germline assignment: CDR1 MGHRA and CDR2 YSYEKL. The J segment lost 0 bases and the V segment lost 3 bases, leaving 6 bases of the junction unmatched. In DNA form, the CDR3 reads TGCGCCAGCAGCCAGTACAGGGGGCAAAGCTCCTACGAGCAGTACTTC. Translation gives CASSQYRGQSSYEQYF.

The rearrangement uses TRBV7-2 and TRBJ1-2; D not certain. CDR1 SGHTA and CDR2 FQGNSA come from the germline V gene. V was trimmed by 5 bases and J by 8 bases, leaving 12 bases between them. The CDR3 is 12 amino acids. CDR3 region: CASSPGPTGYTF. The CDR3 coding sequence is TGTGCCAGCAGCCCGGGTCCGACCGGCTACACCTTC.

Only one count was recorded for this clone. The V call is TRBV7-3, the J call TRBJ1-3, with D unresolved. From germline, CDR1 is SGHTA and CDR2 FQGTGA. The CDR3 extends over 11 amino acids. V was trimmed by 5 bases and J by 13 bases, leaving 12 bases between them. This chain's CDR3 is CASSLLSVIYF. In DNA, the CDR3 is TGTGCCAGCAGCCTTTTAAGCGTGATATATTTT.

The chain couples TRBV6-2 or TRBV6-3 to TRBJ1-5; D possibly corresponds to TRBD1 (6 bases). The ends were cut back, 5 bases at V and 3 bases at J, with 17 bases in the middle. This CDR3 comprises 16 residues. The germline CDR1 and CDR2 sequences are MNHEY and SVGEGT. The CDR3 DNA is TGTGCCAGCAGTCCAAATAGGGACACTTCCAATCAGCCCCAGCATTTT. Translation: CASSPNRDTSNQPQHF.

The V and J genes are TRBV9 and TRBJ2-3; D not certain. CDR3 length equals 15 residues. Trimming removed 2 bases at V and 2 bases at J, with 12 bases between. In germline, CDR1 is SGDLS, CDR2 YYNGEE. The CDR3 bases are TGTGCCAGCAGCGTTCAACCGAAGGCCACAGATACGCAGTATTTT. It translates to CASSVQPKATDTQYF.

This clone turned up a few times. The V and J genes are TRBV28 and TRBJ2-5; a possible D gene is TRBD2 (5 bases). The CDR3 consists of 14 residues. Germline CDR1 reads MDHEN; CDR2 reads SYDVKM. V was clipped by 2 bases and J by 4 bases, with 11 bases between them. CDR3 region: CASSLLAHRETQYF. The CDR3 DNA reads TGTGCCAGCAGTTTACTAGCCCATCGAGAGACCCAGTACTTC.

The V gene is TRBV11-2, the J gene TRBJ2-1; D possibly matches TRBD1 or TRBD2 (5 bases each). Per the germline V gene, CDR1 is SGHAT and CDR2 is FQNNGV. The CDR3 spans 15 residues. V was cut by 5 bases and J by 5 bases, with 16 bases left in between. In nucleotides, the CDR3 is TGTGCCAGCAGCCCAACGGGGCTCGCCCACAATGAGCAGTTCTTC. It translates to CASSPTGLAHNEQFF.

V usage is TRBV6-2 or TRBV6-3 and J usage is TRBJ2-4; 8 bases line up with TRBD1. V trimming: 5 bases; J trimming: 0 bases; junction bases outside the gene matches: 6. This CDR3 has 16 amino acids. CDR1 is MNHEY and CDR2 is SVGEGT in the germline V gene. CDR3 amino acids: CASSRYRGVAKNIQYF. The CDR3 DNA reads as TGTGCCAGCAGTCGGTACAGGGGGGTAGCCAAAAACATTCAGTACTTC.

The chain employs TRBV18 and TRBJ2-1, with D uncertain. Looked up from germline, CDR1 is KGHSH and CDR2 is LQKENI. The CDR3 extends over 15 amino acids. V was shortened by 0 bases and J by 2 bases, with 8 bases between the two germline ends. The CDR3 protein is CASSPPQTPYNEQFF. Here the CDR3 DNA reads TGTGCCAGCTCACCACCACAAACTCCCTACAATGAGCAGTTCTTC. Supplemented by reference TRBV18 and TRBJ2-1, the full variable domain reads NAGVMQNPRHLVRRRGQEARLRCSPMKGHSHVYWYRQLPEEGLKFMVYLQKENIIDESGMPKERFSAEFPKEGPSILRIQQVVRGDSAAYFCASSPPQTPYNEQFFGPGTRLTVL.

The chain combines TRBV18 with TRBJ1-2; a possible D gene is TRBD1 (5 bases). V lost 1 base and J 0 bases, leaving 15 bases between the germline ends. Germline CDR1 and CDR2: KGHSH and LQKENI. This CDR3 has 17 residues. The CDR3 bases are TGTGCCAGCTCACCACTCCCAGGGTCCGTAGCTAACTATGGCTACACCTTC. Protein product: CASSPLPGSVANYGYTF.

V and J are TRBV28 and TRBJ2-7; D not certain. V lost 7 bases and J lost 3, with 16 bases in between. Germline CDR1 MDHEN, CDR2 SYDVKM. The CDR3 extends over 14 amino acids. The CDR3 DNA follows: TGTGCCAGCACCCGATTAGGAATCCGCTACGAGCAGTACTTC. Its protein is CASTRLGIRYEQYF.

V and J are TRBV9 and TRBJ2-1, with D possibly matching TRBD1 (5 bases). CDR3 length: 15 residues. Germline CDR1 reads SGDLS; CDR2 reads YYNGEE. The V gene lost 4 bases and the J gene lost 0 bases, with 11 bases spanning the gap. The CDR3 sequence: CASSITGSSYNEQFF. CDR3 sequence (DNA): TGTGCCAGCAGCATAACAGGTAGCTCCTACAATGAGCAGTTCTTC.

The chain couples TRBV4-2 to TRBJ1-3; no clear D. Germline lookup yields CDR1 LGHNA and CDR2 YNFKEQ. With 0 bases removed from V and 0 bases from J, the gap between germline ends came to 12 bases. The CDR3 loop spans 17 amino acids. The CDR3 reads CASSQDPVSRSGNTIYF. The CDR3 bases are TGTGCCAGCAGCCAAGATCCTGTTTCCCGCTCTGGAAACACCATATATTTT.

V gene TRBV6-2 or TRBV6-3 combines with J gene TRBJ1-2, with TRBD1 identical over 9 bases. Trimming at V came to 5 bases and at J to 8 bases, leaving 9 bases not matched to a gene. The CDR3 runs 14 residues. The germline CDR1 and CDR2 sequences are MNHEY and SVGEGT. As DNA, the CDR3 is TGTGCCAGCAGTAGGGACAGGGAGCTATTAGGCTACACCTTC. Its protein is CASSRDRELLGYTF.

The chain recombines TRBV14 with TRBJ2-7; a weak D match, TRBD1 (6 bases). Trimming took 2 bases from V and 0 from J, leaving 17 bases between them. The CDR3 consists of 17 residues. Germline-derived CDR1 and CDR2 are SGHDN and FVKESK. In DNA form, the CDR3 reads TGTGCCAGCAGCCAAACCCCCAGGGGCCTAAGCTCCTACGAGCAGTACTTC. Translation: CASSQTPRGLSSYEQYF.